This is a list of T cell receptor beta chains from one sample in a study of cytomegalovirus exposure and HLA in healthy donors. Assay: immunoSEQ multiplex PCR; the TCRdb copy retains only in-frame clones and omits some. This sample yields about 140,000 clones, of which approximately 82% are seen a single time; 1.4% to 1.5% belongs to the top ten. Input material: PBMCs. Receptors were obtained from a man aged 30 to 39 in good health and CMV-seropositive. Both conserved end residues are part of each CDR3. Each record gives: clone size, V gene, D gene, J gene, CDR3 protein, CDR3 DNA. The D gene is left open where the match is weak. Part of the rows lack a size; the others show once, few, many or a class for expanded clones.

abundance: .; v_gene: TRBV28; d_gene: TRBD1; j_gene: TRBJ1-1; CDR3aa: CASSLAGTGGEAFF; CDR3nt: TGTGCCAGCAGTTTAGCGGGGACAGGGGGTGAAGCTTTCTTT
abundance: .; v_gene: TRBV6-5; d_gene: .; j_gene: TRBJ2-3; CDR3aa: CASKQGTDTQYF; CDR3nt: TGTGCCAGCAAGCAGGGAACAGATACGCAGTATTTT
abundance: once; v_gene: TRBV5-1; d_gene: .; j_gene: TRBJ2-7; CDR3aa: CASSLAYEQYF; CDR3nt: TGCGCCAGCAGCTTGGCCTACGAGCAGTACTTC
abundance: .; v_gene: TRBV27; d_gene: TRBD1; j_gene: TRBJ2-7; CDR3aa: CASSSGTGPYEQYF; CDR3nt: TGTGCCAGCAGTTCCGGGACAGGCCCCTACGAGCAGTACTTC
abundance: .; v_gene: TRBV6-5; d_gene: .; j_gene: TRBJ1-2; CDR3aa: CASSPRASNYGYTF; CDR3nt: TGTGCCAGCAGCCCTCGAGCCTCTAACTATGGCTACACCTTC
abundance: .; v_gene: TRBV5-1; d_gene: .; j_gene: TRBJ2-2; CDR3aa: CASSLDSSDTGELFF; CDR3nt: TGCGCCAGCAGCTTGGACAGTTCGGACACCGGGGAGCTGTTTTTT
abundance: .; v_gene: TRBV28; d_gene: TRBD1; j_gene: TRBJ1-2; CDR3aa: CASRQGFKGYTF; CDR3nt: TGTGCCAGCCGACAGGGCTTTAAGGGCTACACCTTC
abundance: .; v_gene: TRBV5-1; d_gene: TRBD1; j_gene: TRBJ1-2; CDR3aa: CASSQMTGYYGYTF; CDR3nt: TGCGCCAGCAGCCAAATGACAGGGTACTATGGCTACACCTTC
abundance: .; v_gene: TRBV5-1; d_gene: TRBD2; j_gene: TRBJ2-1; CDR3aa: CASSLLGGARNEQFF; CDR3nt: TGCGCCAGCAGCCTATTGGGAGGGGCTCGAAATGAGCAGTTCTTC
abundance: few; v_gene: TRBV6-5; d_gene: TRBD2; j_gene: TRBJ2-3; CDR3aa: CASSYSGRAGADTQYF; CDR3nt: TGTGCCAGCAGTTACAGCGGGAGGGCCGGGGCAGATACGCAGTATTTT
abundance: .; v_gene: TRBV6-5; d_gene: .; j_gene: TRBJ2-5; CDR3aa: CASSYSAGSQETQYF; CDR3nt: TGTGCCAGCAGTTACTCTGCGGGATCCCAAGAGACCCAGTACTTC
abundance: .; v_gene: TRBV5-1; d_gene: .; j_gene: TRBJ1-3; CDR3aa: CASSLESGNTIYF; CDR3nt: TGCGCCAGCAGTCTAGAATCTGGAAACACCATATATTTT
abundance: .; v_gene: TRBV9; d_gene: TRBD2; j_gene: TRBJ2-1; CDR3aa: CASSVGGGGANEQFF; CDR3nt: TGTGCCAGCAGCGTAGGAGGCGGGGGGGCCAATGAGCAGTTCTTC